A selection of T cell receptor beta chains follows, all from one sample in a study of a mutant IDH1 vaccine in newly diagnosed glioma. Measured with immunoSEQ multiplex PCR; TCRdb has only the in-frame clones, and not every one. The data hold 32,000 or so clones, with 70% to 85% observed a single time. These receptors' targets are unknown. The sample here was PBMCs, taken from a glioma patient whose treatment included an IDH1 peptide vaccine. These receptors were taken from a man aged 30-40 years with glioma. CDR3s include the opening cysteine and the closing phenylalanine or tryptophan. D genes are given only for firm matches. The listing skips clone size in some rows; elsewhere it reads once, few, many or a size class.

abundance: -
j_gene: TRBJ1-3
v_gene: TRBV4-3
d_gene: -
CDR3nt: TGCGCCAGCAGCCAAGATCGGAACAGGAACACCATATATTTT
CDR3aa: CASSQDRNRNTIYF

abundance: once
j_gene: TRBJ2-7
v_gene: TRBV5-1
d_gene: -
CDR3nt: TGCGCCAGCAGCCCCGGGCGTTCCTACGAGCAGTACTTC
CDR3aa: CASSPGRSYEQYF

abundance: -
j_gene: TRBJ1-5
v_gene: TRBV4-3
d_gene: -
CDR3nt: TGCGCCAGCAGCCAAGGACTGTTTAGCAATCAGCCCCAGCATTTT
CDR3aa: CASSQGLFSNQPQHF

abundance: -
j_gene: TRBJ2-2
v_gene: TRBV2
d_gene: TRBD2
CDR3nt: TGTGCCAGCACAGGGACTAGCGGGGGGGCCACCGGGGAGCTGTTTTTT
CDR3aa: CASTGTSGGATGELFF

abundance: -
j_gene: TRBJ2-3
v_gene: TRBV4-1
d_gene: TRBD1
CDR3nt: TGCGCCAGCAGCCACCGACAGGGGTCAGATACGCAGTATTTT
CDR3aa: CASSHRQGSDTQYF

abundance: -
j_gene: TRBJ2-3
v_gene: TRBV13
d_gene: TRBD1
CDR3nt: TGTGCCGGCGCCCGGACAGGGCTGAGTTCGGATACGCAGTATTTT
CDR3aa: CAGARTGLSSDTQYF

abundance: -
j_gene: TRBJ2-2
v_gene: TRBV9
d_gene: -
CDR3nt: TGTGCCAGCAGCGACGACACCGGGGAGCTGTTTTTT
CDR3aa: CASSDDTGELFF

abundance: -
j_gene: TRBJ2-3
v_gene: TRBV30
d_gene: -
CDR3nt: TGTGCCTGGAGTGTACGGGCAGATACGCAGTATTTT
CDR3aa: CAWSVRADTQYF

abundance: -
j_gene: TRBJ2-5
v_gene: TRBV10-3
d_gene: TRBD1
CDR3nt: TGTGCCATCAGTGACCCGGACAGGGCTGGGGAGACCCAGTACTTC
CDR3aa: CAISDPDRAGETQYF

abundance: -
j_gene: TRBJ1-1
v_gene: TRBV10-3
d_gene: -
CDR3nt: TGTGCCACGTACCTTGGGGGGACCACTGAAGCTTTCTTT
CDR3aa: CATYLGGTTEAFF

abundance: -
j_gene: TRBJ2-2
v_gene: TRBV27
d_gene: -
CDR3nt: TGTGCCAGCAGTTTATCTCCAGGGCTAGCGACCACCGGGGAGCTGTTTTTT
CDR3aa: CASSLSPGLATTGELFF

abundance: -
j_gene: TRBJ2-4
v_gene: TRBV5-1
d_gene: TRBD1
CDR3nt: TGCGCCAGCAGCTTGGGGTCAGGGGGAGTCAAAAACATTCAGTACTTC
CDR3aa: CASSLGSGGVKNIQYF

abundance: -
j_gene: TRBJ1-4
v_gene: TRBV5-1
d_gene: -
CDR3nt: TGCGCCAGCAGCTTGTTTCCGGGACACAGTGAAAAACTGTTTTTT
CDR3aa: CASSLFPGHSEKLFF

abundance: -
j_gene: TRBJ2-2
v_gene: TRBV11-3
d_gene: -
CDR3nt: TGTGCCAGCAGCTTTAGTGGGATTAACACCGGGGAGCTGTTTTTT
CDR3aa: CASSFSGINTGELFF